The sequence of this T cell receptor beta chain was determined in a study of beta chain features in type 1 diabetes listed by TCRdb under 2018. With respect to the entire study: Mean age, gender distribution, total cell number and subset yield did not differ between patients and healthy donors. A total of 85 million to 140 million sorted cells were examined across all samples, and a strong correlation was observed between cell number per subset and RNA yield. In the study, recently diagnosed type 1 diabetes patients and matched healthy donors were compared on the TCRB repertoires of their sorted circulating CD4+ T cell subsets. Regulatory and stem cell-like memory subsets were obtained from only 8 patients and about eight healthy donors, while naive and central memory subsets were obtained from all 28 donors. Here is what the overall study found, with its caveats: At VDJ recombination sites, type 1 diabetes patients had fewer insertions and more deleted nucleotides, which implies abnormalities in thymic rearrangement. Naive, central memory and regulatory TCRB repertoires appeared to be more alike among patients than among healthy donors. Because cDNA was sequenced instead of genomic DNA, activated cells with high expression could be over-represented, although the groups did not differ in activation or CD3 levels. Shorter templates might be favored by PCR, yet because patient and control samples were amplified and corrected together, any such skew would affect both groups equally. HLA sub-analyses involved small numbers of individuals, so any influence of HLA type on TCRB rearrangement remained unresolved. A moderate but significant shortening of TCRB CDR3 length was observed in type 1 diabetes patients in all four CD4+ subsets.

From each donor, a single peripheral blood sample of about 100 mL on average was drawn into heparinised tubes. Using a panel that included CD45RO, CCR7, CD25, CD127, CD95 and CD27, naive, central memory, regulatory and stem cell-like memory CD4+ T cells were sorted on a BD FACSAria II. Purity was above 95% for every sorted population. PBMCs were isolated right away by Lymphoprep density gradient centrifugation and were stained directly, without culture. So that batch effects would be minimized, each experiment stained and sorted samples in pairs, pairing one healthy donor with one patient. Trimming removed 2 bases from V and 0 bases from J, leaving 12 bases between the germline ends. Reading from cysteine to phenylalanine, the CDR3 counts 16 amino acids. The kept DNA is CDR3 alone, 48 bases in frame from the first base. For CDR1 and CDR2, the germline V gene lists SGHDN and FVKESK. Worth noting for this clone: Its recognized antigen is unknown. No much larger clonotype is one base removed from it; base qualities were not supplied.

All of the isolated RNA was reverse transcribed with the High Capacity cDNA Reverse Transcription Kit, so expressed TCRB transcripts were sequenced. Naive, central memory and regulatory T cell samples underwent deep immunoSEQ sequencing, averaging around 3.6 million total reads per sample. Sorted cells were lysed in RLT buffer and RNA was extracted with DNase-treated RNeasy Micro or Mini kits, depending on cell number. To prevent cross-contamination, each cell subset was processed individually, whereas patient and healthy donor samples were processed jointly. The immunoSEQ multiplex PCR was used to amplify TCRB sequences from cDNA, yielding 87-bp fragments that span the CDR3 region. Sequencing of the amplicons was performed on the Illumina HiSeq platform. On the authors' methods: Synthetic template baselines were used to correct PCR bias computationally, reads within Hamming distance 2 were collapsed, and singletons that could not be merged were discarded. By aligning reads against IMGT, V, D and J genes, CDR3 length, and insertions or deletions at six rearrangement sites were assigned. Within each subset, clonotype counts were normalized to the number of sorted cells before true diversity and Gini coefficients were calculated with the tcR R package. The overlap coefficient, calculated on TCRB nucleotide sequences, was used to measure repertoire sharing. As a proxy for the pre-selection repertoire, out-of-frame TCRB sequences from naive cells were analyzed. Not all clones reach the TCRdb copy of this immuneACCESS table, which keeps in-frame sequences only. Checked studies attribute under half of the gap to unresolved V genes and leave the rest unexplained. That table is the source of V, J and clone size, and D and trimming were worked out from the DNA. The sample yields 850,000 to 900,000 clones; roughly 17% were counted once. About 0.025% of the sample lies in the top ten.

Rearrangement joined TRBV14 to TRBJ2-3; the D segment could be TRBD2, given 6 matching bases. This TCR was sampled from a woman between 18 and 29 years old in good health. The sequencing input was naive CD4+ T cells from blood. Read against the paper, the sample's cell subset or site label means: true naive CD4+ T cells. In nucleotides, the sequence is TGTGCCAGCAGCCAAACTAGGGGACTTAGCACAGATACGCAGTATTTT. It codes for CASSQTRGLSTDTQYF. With the rest looked up from the reference TRBV14 and TRBJ2-3 genes rather than sequenced, the full variable domain is EAGVTQFPSHSVIEKGQTVTLRCDPISGHDNLYWYRRVMGKEIKFLLHFVKESKQDESGMPNNRFLAERTGGTYSTLKVQPAELEDSGVYFCASSQTRGLSTDTQYFGPGTRLTVL.